This T cell receptor beta chain derives from a study of T cell clones after liver transplantation (dated by TCRdb to between 2019 and 2020). Concerning the study at large: Samples were obtained from ITN030ST, a randomized trial in which withdrawal of immunosuppression was attempted within 2 years of liver transplantation. Subjects received no induction therapy and standard immunosuppression until randomization at 12-24 months post-transplant. The study cohort included 8 liver transplant recipients, of whom 3 were classified as tolerant and 5 as non-tolerant. Three of the eight recipients were HCV-positive; the others were transplanted for non-autoimmune, non-viral indications. As an antigen-independent comparator for donor-reactive sequences, third party-reactive TCRbeta sequences were also identified from pre-transplant MLRs. Tolerance meant complete immunosuppression withdrawal for at least one year without liver enzymes rising beyond twice the upper limit of normal. Blood samples were collected pre-transplant, pre-randomization before withdrawal, and post-randomization after either complete withdrawal or failed withdrawal. Donor-reactive T cell clones were identified using TCRbeta sequencing after a pre-transplant mixed lymphocyte reaction and were then followed in post-transplant blood.

The investigation overall reported the following: Because of small, heterogeneous patient numbers and non-standardized post-transplant time points, the conclusions were only preliminary. Low numbers of available donor cells limited the measurable donor-reactive repertoire in a couple of subjects. When repertoire turnover was accounted for, significantly reduced detection of donor-reactive sequences was found in 7 of 8 subjects for CD4 and in 8 of 8 subjects for CD8. In most of the 8 subjects, regardless of tolerance or HCV status, circulating donor-reactive CD4 TCRbeta sequences dropped significantly post-transplant. Donor-reactive sequences decreased more than third party-reactive sequences, which suggests partial antigen-specific deletion that was not related to withdrawal success. Since no allograft tissue specimens were available, donor-reactive T cells may have migrated into the graft instead of being deleted.

The sample's time point label, decoded: pre-transplant. Thawed unstimulated PBMCs were stained for CD3, CD4 and CD8 and FACS-sorted into CD3+CD4+ and CD3+CD8+ populations. All 8 studied subjects were randomized to withdrawal of immunosuppression. The Qiagen DNeasy Blood and Tissue Kit was used for isolation of genomic DNA. About this clone itself: The antigen this receptor binds is unknown. Nothing much larger sits one base from this clone, and base qualities are not available.

High-throughput TCRbeta CDR3 sequencing of frozen genomic DNA was performed by immunoSEQ, including PCR amplification, mapping, bias correction and internal controls. In the original analysis: Only productive rearrangements were retained, with each unique TCRbeta sequence defined by its CDR3 nucleotide sequence together with its V and J gene. A sequence counted as donor-reactive only if the sequence showed at least 5-fold expansion in CFSE-low cells compared with unstimulated pre-transplant cells and had a frequency of at least 0.01%. Minimum frequency thresholds were set for each subject on the basis of the unstimulated sample with the lowest template count, so that a detection power of at least 90% was ensured. Repertoire turnover was measured by Jensen-Shannon divergence between the top 1000 TCRbeta sequences post- and pre-transplant. Changes in detection of donor-reactive sequences were tested with two-sided Fisher's exact tests. Imported from immuneACCESS, the table was reduced by TCRdb to in-frame sequences with V and J called. These copies leave out some clones; in studies compared against another copy, an unresolved V gene accounts for under half, and the cause of the remainder is not known. V and J calls and clone size follow that table, whereas D and trimming were derived from the DNA. This sample comprises just over 60,000 clones, 70% to 75% of them detected only once. The ten largest account for roughly 15% of the sample.

Counted from cysteine to phenylalanine, this CDR3 has 14 amino acids. Only the CDR3 DNA is retained, 42 bases long and in frame from the first base. The germline V end is reduced by 6 bases and the J end by 5 bases; junction bases left unmatched: 4. Via the germline V gene (reference sequence), CDR1 is SGHAT and CDR2 FQDESV. The origin of this receptor is a human donor who received a liver transplant. The sequences come from CD4+ T cells from blood, collected before liver transplant. The receptor chain draws on TRBV11-1 and TRBJ2-5; TRBD2 agrees with 12 junctional bases. DNA sequence: TGTGCCAGCAGGACGGGACTAGCGGGCGAGACCCAGTACTTC. The resulting protein is CASRTGLAGETQYF.